A single sample is the source of the 20 T cell receptor beta chains below, sequenced in a study of regulatory T cells in long-lasting Graves disease. The sample's time point: persistent/refractory GD, antithyroid drugs over 5 years with positive TRAb. PBMC-derived RNA was used for the TCR library. Combining iRepertoire HTBI primers with Arm-PCR of CDR3 regions, the authors built TCR beta libraries. TCRdb itself ran the multiplex PCR reads through MiXCR, one entry per CDR3 protein. The sample records about 430,000 distinct CDR3 sequences, over 20% being singletons. Sequencing used peripheral blood mononuclear cells (PBMCs), obtained when the disease was refractory, from a patient treated with antithyroid drugs. These receptors all stem from a female donor with Graves disease.

This clonotype was counted only a few times. The chain employs TRBV19 and TRBJ2-7; 8 bases are a match to TRBD2. J gave up 7 bases and V 2 bases, and 7 bases lay outside the gene matches. Per the germline V gene, CDR1 is LNHDA and CDR2 is SQIVND (reference sequence). This CDR3 region has 14 residues. The CDR3 sequence: CASSITGRAGEQYF. The CDR3 region has the DNA TGTGCCAGTAGTATAACCGGGAGGGCCGGGGAGCAGTACTTC.

The rearrangement links TRBV5-1 to TRBJ2-1; 7 bases agree with TRBD2. From germline, CDR1 is SGHRS and CDR2 YFSETQ. The CDR3 loop spans 16 amino acids. Losses at the gene ends were 0 bases for V and 9 bases for J; bases not matched to a gene: 12. In nucleotides, the CDR3 is TGCGCCAGCAGCTTGGGGACGGGCGGGAGATCGGCTGAGCAGTTCTTC. Translating gives CASSLGTGGRSAEQFF.

This clonotype came up many times. V and J are TRBV19 and TRBJ1-3; possible D gene TRBD1, 6 bases. V gave up 4 bases and J gave up 3 bases, with 13 bases separating them. The CDR3 spans 15 residues. Germline lookup yields CDR1 LNHDA and CDR2 SQIVND (reference sequence). CDR3 loop: CASSTRRGSGNTIYF. The CDR3 DNA reads TGTGCCAGTAGTACCCGAAGGGGGAGTGGAAACACCATATATTTT.

This clonotype was found many times. The rearrangement links TRBV28 to TRBJ1-5, with a tentative D call TRBD1 (5 bases). Germline CDR1 is MDHEN and CDR2 is SYDVKM. The length of the CDR3 is 14 residues. V was cut by 5 bases and J by 4 bases, with 12 bases left in between. CDR3 loop: CASSRGNRNQPQHF. The CDR3 DNA reads as TGTGCCAGCAGTAGGGGTAACCGGAATCAGCCCCAGCATTTT.

This clonotype was seen many times. The gene calls are TRBV11-3 and TRBJ2-2; 8 nucleotides agree with TRBD1. The CDR3 is 17 residues long. Trimming cost V 5 bases and J 6 bases; bases outside gene matches: 14. Per germline, CDR1 SGHNT and CDR2 YENEEA. This chain's CDR3 is CASSMGQDMSGAGELFF. CDR3 DNA sequence: TGTGCCAGCAGCATGGGACAGGACATGTCGGGAGCCGGGGAGCTGTTTTTT.

This clonotype was seen many times. J is TRBJ1-1 and V is TRBV25-1, with D possibly TRBD1 on 5 matching bases. This CDR3 comprises 15 residues. V shed 1 base and J shed 4 bases, with 13 bases lying between them. Germline loops: CDR1 MGHDK, CDR2 SYGVNS. In DNA form, the CDR3 reads TGTGCCAGCAGTGAATGGGACCGGGAGGGCACTGAAGCTTTCTTT. Protein product: CASSEWDREGTEAFF.

The chain links TRBV20-1 to TRBJ2-4; D is unresolved. Germline CDR1 DFQATT, CDR2 SNEGSKA (reference sequence). The CDR3 has 16 amino acids. V lost 3 bases, J lost 0 bases, and 15 bases lay in between. The DNA of the CDR3 is TGCAGTGCTAGCGCCCCTATCCTTGTAGCCAAAAACATTCAGTACTTC. This sequence encodes CSASAPILVAKNIQYF.

This clonotype was observed many times. J is TRBJ1-1 and V is TRBV7-9, with 8 bases matching TRBD1. The CDR3 has 12 amino acids. Germline CDR1 and CDR2: SEHNR and FQNEAQ (reference sequence). V shed 7 bases, J shed 6 bases, and the junction held 4 bases outside the gene matches. The CDR3 DNA sequence: TGTGCCAGCAAGGGACAGGCTGCTGAAGCTTTCTTT. Translation gives CASKGQAAEAFF.

The chain combines TRBV6-5 with TRBJ2-5, with D perhaps assigned TRBD1 or TRBD2 (5 bases each). Trimming took 0 bases from V and 5 from J, leaving 13 bases between them. From germline, CDR1 is MNHEY and CDR2 SVGAGI. CDR3 length: 15 amino acids. Here the CDR3 reads CASSYSAQGGETQYF. The DNA for the CDR3 is TGTGCCAGCAGTTACTCCGCCCAGGGCGGGGAGACCCAGTACTTC.

Points on this clonotype: This may come from a read error, since a much larger clone is one base off. Without the conserved terminal phenylalanine or tryptophan, this CDR3 likely stems from a read error. The chain combines TRBV2 with TRBJ2-1; maybe TRBD1 (5 bases). Trimming removed 6 bases at V and 8 bases at J, with 8 bases between. The V gene's germline CDR1 is SNHLY and CDR2 FYNNEI. This CDR3 spans 11 amino acids. This CDR3 reads CASRQVHEQFL. The CDR3 nucleotides read TGTGCCAGCAGACAGGTCCATGAGCAGTTCCTC.

The chain combines TRBV3-1 with TRBJ2-5; 11 nucleotides align to TRBD2. The CDR3 loop spans 15 amino acids. CDR1 is LGHDT and CDR2 is YNNKEL in the germline V gene (reference sequence). Trimming at V came to 6 bases and at J to 5 bases, leaving 8 bases not matched to a gene. The DNA for the CDR3 is TGTGCCAGCAGTACTAGCGGGGGAGGGGAGGAGACCCAGTACTTC. This gives the protein CASSTSGGGEETQYF.

This clonotype occurred many times. The chain is built from TRBV27 and TRBJ2-7; D is uncertain. The germline V gene has CDR1 MNHEY and CDR2 SMNVEV (reference sequence). V shed 3 bases and J shed 4 bases, with 10 bases lying between them. CDR3 length: 13 amino acids. CDR3 amino acids: CASSFETGYEQYF. The CDR3 DNA is TGTGCCAGCAGTTTCGAGACTGGATACGAGCAGTACTTC.

This clonotype has just a few counts. The genes are TRBV28 and TRBJ2-1, with D unclear. Germline V lookup: CDR1 MDHEN, CDR2 SYDVKM. Deletions cut 6 bases from V and 10 bases from J, with 10 bases between. The CDR3 contains 11 residues. CDR3 DNA: TGTGCCAGCAGCCTCGGGTCGGAGCAGTTCTTC. Protein product: CASSLGSEQFF.

Regarding this clonotype: Just one base apart from a much larger clone, this may be a read error. The chain employs TRBV29-1 and TRBJ1-4; possibly TRBD1 for D (6 bases). The germline gives CDR1 SQVTM, CDR2 ANQGSEA. This CDR3 has 14 residues. CDR3 sequence (DNA): TGCAGCATTGACGTTGGACAGAGCAATGAAAAACTGTTTTTT. Translation: CSIDVGQSNEKLFF.

This clonotype was observed a single time. V gene TRBV9 combines with J gene TRBJ1-1, with 9 bases identical to TRBD1. The CDR3 contains 16 residues. After removal of 3 bases from V and 1 base from J, the junction contained 7 bases not matched to a gene. Per germline, CDR1 SGDLS and CDR2 YYNGEE. The CDR3 bases are TGTGCCAGCAGCGCCTCTACAGGGGGCTCGAACACTGAAGCTTTCTTT. It is translated as CASSASTGGSNTEAFF.

V and J are TRBV2 and TRBJ1-5; the D gene is possibly TRBD1 (6 bases). This CDR3 region has 14 residues. V lost 8 bases and J 1 base, leaving 12 bases between the germline ends. Germline-derived CDR1 and CDR2 are SNHLY and FYNNEI. The CDR3 is CASQVDRSNQPQHF. The DNA for the CDR3 is TGTGCCAGCCAAGTGGACAGAAGCAATCAGCCCCAGCATTTT. Full variable domain (missing parts from reference TRBV2 and TRBJ1-5): EPEVTQTPSHQVTQMGQEVILRCVPISNHLYFYWYRQILGQKVEFLVSFYNNEISEKSEIFDDQFSVERPDGSNFTLKIRSTKLEDSAMYFCASQVDRSNQPQHFGDGTRLSIL.

This clonotype was observed many times. The chain recombines TRBV25-1 with TRBJ2-7; 8 bases agree with TRBD2. Trimming at V came to 1 base and at J to 5 bases, leaving 19 bases not matched to a gene. Germline loops: CDR1 MGHDK, CDR2 SYGVNS. CDR3 size: 19 residues. CDR3 sequence reads: CASSESILGPGGILDEQYF. DNA for the CDR3: TGTGCCAGCAGTGAATCCATCCTAGGTCCGGGAGGGATCCTCGACGAGCAGTACTTC.

Many counts were recorded for this clonotype. The V gene is TRBV29-1, the J gene TRBJ2-7; unclear D gene. Per the germline V gene, CDR1 is SQVTM and CDR2 is ANQGSEA. V dropped 4 bases and J dropped 1 base, with 17 bases sitting between them. CDR3 length: 15 amino acids. CDR3 in amino acids: CSVGDPASRSYEQYF. CDR3 DNA: TGCAGCGTTGGAGACCCGGCTTCGAGGTCCTACGAGCAGTACTTC.

There are many counts of this clonotype. The chain carries TRBV12-3 or TRBV12-4 and TRBJ2-7; 7 nucleotides line up with TRBD2. This CDR3 region has 15 residues. V lost 6 bases, J lost 0 bases, and 8 bases stayed unmatched. This CDR3 is CASRYSGRSSYEQYF. The CDR3 DNA follows: TGTGCCAGCAGGTATAGCGGGCGGAGCTCCTACGAGCAGTACTTC.

This clonotype was detected ten times or more. This chain links TRBV28 with TRBJ2-7; 15 bases agree with TRBD2. Germline V CDR1 and CDR2: MDHEN, SYDVKM. This CDR3 is built from 18 residues. J was trimmed by 5 bases and V by 7 bases; bases with no gene match: 15. The CDR3, as DNA: TGTGCCAGCACCACCGAGACAGGACTAGCGGGAGGGAACGACGAGCAGTACTTC. Its protein is CASTTETGLAGGNDEQYF.